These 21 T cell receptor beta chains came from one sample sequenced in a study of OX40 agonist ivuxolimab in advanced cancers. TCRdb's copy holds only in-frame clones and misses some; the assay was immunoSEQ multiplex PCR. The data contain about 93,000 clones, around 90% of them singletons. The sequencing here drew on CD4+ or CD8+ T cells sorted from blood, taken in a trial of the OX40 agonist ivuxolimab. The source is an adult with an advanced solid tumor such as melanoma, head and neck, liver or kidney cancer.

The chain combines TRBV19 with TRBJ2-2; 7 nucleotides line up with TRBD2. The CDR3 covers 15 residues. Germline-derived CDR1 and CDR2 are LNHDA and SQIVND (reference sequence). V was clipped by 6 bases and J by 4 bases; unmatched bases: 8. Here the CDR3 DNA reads TGTGCCAGTAGGTTCGGAGCGGGACCCACCGGGGAGCTGTTTTTT. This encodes CASRFGAGPTGELFF.

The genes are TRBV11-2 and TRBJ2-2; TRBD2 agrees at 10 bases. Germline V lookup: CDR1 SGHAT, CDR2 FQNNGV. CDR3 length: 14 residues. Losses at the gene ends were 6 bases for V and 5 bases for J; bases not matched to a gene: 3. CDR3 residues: CASRAGGLTGELFF. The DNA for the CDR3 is TGTGCCAGCAGAGCGGGAGGGCTGACCGGGGAGCTGTTTTTT.

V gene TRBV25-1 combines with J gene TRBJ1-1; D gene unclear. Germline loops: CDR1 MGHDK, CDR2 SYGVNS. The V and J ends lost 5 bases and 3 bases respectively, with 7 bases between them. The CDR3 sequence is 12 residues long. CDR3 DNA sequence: TGTGCCAGCAGTTCTCAGGACACTGAAGCTTTCTTT. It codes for CASSSQDTEAFF.

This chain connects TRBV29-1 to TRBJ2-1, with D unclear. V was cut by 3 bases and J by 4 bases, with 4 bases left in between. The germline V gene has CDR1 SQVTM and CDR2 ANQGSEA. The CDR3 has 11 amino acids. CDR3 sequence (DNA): TGCAGCGTTGACAGGTACAATGAGCAGTTCTTC. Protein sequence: CSVDRYNEQFF.

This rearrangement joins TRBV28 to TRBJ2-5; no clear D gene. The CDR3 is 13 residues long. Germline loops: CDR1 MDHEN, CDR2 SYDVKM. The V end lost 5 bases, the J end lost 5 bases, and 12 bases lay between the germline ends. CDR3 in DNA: TGTGCCAGCAGTCCCGGAGCTTGGGAGACCCAGTACTTC. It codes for CASSPGAWETQYF.

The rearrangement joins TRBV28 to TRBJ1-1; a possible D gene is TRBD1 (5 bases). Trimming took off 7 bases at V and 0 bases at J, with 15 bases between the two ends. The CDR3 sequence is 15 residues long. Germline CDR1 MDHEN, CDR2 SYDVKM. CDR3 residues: CASKLAGTMNTEAFF. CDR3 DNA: TGTGCCAGCAAACTCGCAGGGACCATGAACACTGAAGCTTTCTTT.

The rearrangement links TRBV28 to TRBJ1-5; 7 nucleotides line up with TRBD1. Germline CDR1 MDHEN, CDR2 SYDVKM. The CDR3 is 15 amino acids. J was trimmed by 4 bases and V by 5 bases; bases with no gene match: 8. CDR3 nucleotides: TGTGCCAGCAGTCGAACAGGGGTAGGGAATCAGCCCCAGCATTTT. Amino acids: CASSRTGVGNQPQHF.

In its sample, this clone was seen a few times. The CDR3 DNA follows: TGTGCCAGCAGCTTGGGTTGGAGCTCCTACGAGCAGTACTTC. Encoded protein: CASSLGWSSYEQYF. The rearrangement joins TRBV5-8 to TRBJ2-7; D is ambiguous. Trimming took 0 bases from V and 0 from J, leaving 7 bases between them. The CDR3 spans 14 residues. Looked up from germline, CDR1 is SGHTS and CDR2 is YDEGEE.

CDR3 DNA sequence: TGTGCTGGCGGGGTGTCGGGAACCGGGGAGCTGTTTTTT. This encodes CAGGVSGTGELFF. The V call is TRBV2, the J call TRBJ2-2; a weak D match, TRBD2 (6 bases). Germline values: CDR1 SNHLY, CDR2 FYNNEI. The length of the CDR3 is 13 residues. Full variable domain (rest looked up from reference TRBV2 and TRBJ2-2): EPEVTQTPSHQVTQMGQEVILRCVPISNHLYFYWYRQILGQKVEFLVSFYNNEISEKSEIFDDQFSVERPDGSNFTLKIRSTKLEDSAMYFCAGGVSGTGELFFGEGSRLTVL.

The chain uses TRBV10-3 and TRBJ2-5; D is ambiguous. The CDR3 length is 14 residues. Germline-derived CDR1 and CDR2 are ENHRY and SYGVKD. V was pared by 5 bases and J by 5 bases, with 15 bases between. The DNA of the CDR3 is TGTGCCATCAGTCCTACCGCAGGCTTGGAGACCCAGTACTTC. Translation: CAISPTAGLETQYF.

The CDR3 spells CASSLGDRWGNQPQHF. The CDR3 DNA follows: TGCGCCAGCAGCTTGGGGGACAGGTGGGGCAATCAGCCCCAGCATTTT. The rearrangement links TRBV5-1 to TRBJ1-5; 8 bases map to TRBD1. The J segment lost 2 bases and the V segment lost 0 bases, leaving 4 bases of the junction unmatched. The CDR3 is 16 residues long. Germline CDR1 and CDR2: SGHRS and YFSETQ.

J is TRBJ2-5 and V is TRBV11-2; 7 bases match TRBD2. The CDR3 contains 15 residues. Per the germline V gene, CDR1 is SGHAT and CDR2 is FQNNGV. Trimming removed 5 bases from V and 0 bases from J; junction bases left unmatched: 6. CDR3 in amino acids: CASSPRLADQETQYF. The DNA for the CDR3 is TGTGCCAGCAGCCCCCGGCTAGCGGACCAAGAGACCCAGTACTTC.

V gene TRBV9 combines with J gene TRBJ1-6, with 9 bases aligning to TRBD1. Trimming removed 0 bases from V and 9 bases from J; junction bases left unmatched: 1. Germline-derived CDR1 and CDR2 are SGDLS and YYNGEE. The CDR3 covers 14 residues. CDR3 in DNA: TGTGCCAGCAGCGTAGGACAGGGGGGTTCACCCCTCCACTTT. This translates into CASSVGQGGSPLHF.

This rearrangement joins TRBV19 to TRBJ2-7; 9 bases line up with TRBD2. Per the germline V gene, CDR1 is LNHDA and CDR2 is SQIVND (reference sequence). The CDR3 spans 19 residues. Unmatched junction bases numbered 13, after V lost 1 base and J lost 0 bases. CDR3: CASSIGEIAGASPSYEQYF. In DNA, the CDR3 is TGTGCCAGTAGTATAGGCGAGATAGCGGGAGCCTCCCCCTCCTACGAGCAGTACTTC. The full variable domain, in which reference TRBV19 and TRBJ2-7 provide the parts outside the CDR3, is DGGITQSPKYLFRKEGQNVTLSCEQNLNHDAMYWYRQDPGQGLRLIYYSQIVNDFQKGDIAEGYSVSREKKESFPLTVTSAQKNPTAFYLCASSIGEIAGASPSYEQYFGPGTRLTVT.

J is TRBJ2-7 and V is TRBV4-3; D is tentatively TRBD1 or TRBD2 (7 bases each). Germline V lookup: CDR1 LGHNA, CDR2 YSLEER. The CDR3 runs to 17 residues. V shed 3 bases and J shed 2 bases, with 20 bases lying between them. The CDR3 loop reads CASSQGWKAGGAYEQYF. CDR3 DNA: TGCGCCAGCAGCCAGGGATGGAAGGCAGGGGGGGCCTACGAGCAGTACTTC.

CDR3 DNA: TGTGCCAGCAGTTTGTCCCTCCGGGCGCCCCTCCACTTT. Translation gives CASSLSLRAPLHF. The chain has TRBV28 and TRBJ1-6; D uncertain. Germline lookup yields CDR1 MDHEN and CDR2 SYDVKM. CDR3 length equals 13 residues. Trimming shortened V by 3 bases and J by 13 bases, and 13 bases separated the two germline ends.

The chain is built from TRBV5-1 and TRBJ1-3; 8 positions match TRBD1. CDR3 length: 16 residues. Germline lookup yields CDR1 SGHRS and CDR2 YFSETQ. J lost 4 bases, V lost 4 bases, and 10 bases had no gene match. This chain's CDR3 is CASSAAGGAGGNTIYF. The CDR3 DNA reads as TGCGCCAGCAGCGCCGCAGGGGGCGCAGGAGGAAACACCATATATTTT.

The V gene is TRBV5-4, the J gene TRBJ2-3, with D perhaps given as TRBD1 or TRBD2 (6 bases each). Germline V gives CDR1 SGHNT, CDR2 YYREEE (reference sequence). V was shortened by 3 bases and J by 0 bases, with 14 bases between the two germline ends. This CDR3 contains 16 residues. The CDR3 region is CASSSTGGGSTDTQYF. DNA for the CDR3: TGTGCCAGCAGCTCGACAGGAGGGGGGAGCACAGATACGCAGTATTTT.

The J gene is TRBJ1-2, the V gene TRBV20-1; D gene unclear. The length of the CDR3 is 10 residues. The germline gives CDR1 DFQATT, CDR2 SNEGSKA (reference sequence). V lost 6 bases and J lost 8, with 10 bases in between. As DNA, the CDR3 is TGCAGTGCCCCGGAAGCCGGCTACACCTTC. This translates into CSAPEAGYTF.

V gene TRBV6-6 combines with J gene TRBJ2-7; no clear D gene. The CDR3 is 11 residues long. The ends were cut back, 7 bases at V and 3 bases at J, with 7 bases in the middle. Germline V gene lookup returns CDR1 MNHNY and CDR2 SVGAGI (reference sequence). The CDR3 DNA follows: TGTGCCAGCACCAACTACTACGAGCAGTACTTC. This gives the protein CASTNYYEQYF.

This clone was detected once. CDR3 loop: CASSSAIPGANVLTF. The CDR3 DNA is TGTGCCAGCAGCTCAGCTATCCCTGGGGCCAACGTCCTGACTTTC. The chain uses TRBV7-8 and TRBJ2-6; D is ambiguous. Trimming took 4 bases from V and 2 from J, leaving 9 bases between them. This CDR3 has 15 amino acids. Germline values: CDR1 SGHVS, CDR2 FQNEAQ.